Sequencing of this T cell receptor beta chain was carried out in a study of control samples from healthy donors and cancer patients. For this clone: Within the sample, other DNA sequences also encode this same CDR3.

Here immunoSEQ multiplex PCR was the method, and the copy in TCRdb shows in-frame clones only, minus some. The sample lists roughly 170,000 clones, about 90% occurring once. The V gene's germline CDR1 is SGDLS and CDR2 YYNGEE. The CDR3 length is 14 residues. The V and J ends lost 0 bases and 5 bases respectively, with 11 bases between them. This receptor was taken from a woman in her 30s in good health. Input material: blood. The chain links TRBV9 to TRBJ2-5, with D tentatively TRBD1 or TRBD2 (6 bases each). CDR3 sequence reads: CASSVEGGWETQYF. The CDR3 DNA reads TGTGCCAGCAGCGTAGAGGGGGGTTGGGAGACCCAGTACTTC.